This is a list of T cell receptor beta chains from one sample in a study of blood T cell repertoires in COVID-19. Assay: immunoSEQ multiplex PCR; the TCRdb copy retains only in-frame clones and omits some. The sample carries 99,000 or so clones, approximately 78% recorded once. The sequenced material came from peripheral blood. These receptor sequences come from a woman of 80 years or more with acute or convalescent COVID-19. The CDR3 runs from the conserved cysteine through the conserved F or W. The D gene is left open where the match is weak. The listing skips clone size in some rows; elsewhere it reads once, few, many or a size class.

d_gene	abundance	v_gene	j_gene	CDR3nt	CDR3aa
NA	many	TRBV7-9	TRBJ1-2	TGTGCCAGCAGCCATAATAGACAGAACTATGGCTACACCTTC	CASSHNRQNYGYTF
NA	NA	TRBV27	TRBJ2-1	TGTGCCAGCAGTTTTTCTAGTCTTTTCGATGAGCAGTTCTTC	CASSFSSLFDEQFF
TRBD1	NA	TRBV6-2/TRBV6-3	TRBJ1-4	TGTGCCAGCAGTCATTCAGGGGGCGGCGAAAAACTGTTTTTT	CASSHSGGGEKLFF
NA	once	TRBV3-1/TRBV3-2	TRBJ2-7	TGTGCCAGCAGCCTAATGGACTCGAACTACGAGCAGTACTTC	CASSLMDSNYEQYF
NA	few	TRBV7-8	TRBJ1-3	TGTGCCAGCAGCTCCTCGATGCATAGGGACTATCGTGACTCTGGAAACACCATATATTTT	CASSSSMHRDYRDSGNTIYF
NA	NA	TRBV5-4	TRBJ1-1	TGTGCCAGCAGCCCCGGTGGAGGGAACACTGAAGCTTTCTTT	CASSPGGGNTEAFF
TRBD1	NA	TRBV24-1	TRBJ2-2	TGTGCCACCAGTGAGCCCGGGACAGGGAGAATTGGGGAGCTGTTTTTT	CATSEPGTGRIGELFF
TRBD2	few	TRBV4-1	TRBJ2-1	TGCGCCAGCAGCCAAGAAGCTAGCGGGAGCGGGAATGAGCAGTTCTTC	CASSQEASGSGNEQFF
NA	NA	TRBV5-1	TRBJ2-7	TGCGCCAGCAGCTTGGTGCGGGGATCCTACGAGCAGTACTTC	CASSLVRGSYEQYF
TRBD2	few	TRBV9	TRBJ2-3	TGTGCCAGCAGCGGAAGAGCGGGAGGGCCTACTAGCACAGATACGCAGTATTTT	CASSGRAGGPTSTDTQYF
TRBD1	few	TRBV19	TRBJ1-2	TGTGCCAGTAGAGATACAGGGGTTTATGGCTACACCTTC	CASRDTGVYGYTF
TRBD1	NA	TRBV29-1	TRBJ2-5	TGCAGCGTTGAAGGACAGGGCCAAGAGACCCAGTACTTC	CSVEGQGQETQYF
NA	once	TRBV25-1	TRBJ2-1	TGTGCCAGCAGACTAGTGAGTGAGCAGTTCTTC	CASRLVSEQFF
NA	once	TRBV7-2	TRBJ2-1	TGTGCCAGCAGCCCGGTAAAAAGAGGGTACAATGAGCAGTTCTTC	CASSPVKRGYNEQFF
NA	few	TRBV2	TRBJ2-1	TGTGCCAGCTCCCCCGCCTCGGGAGAGCAGTTCTTC	CASSPASGEQFF
TRBD1	NA	TRBV6-5	TRBJ1-1	TGTGCCAGCAGGAAACAGGGGGCAGGGAGCGGGGCTTTCTTT	CASRKQGAGSGAFF
NA	NA	TRBV5-1	TRBJ1-1	TGCGCCAGCAGCTTACAAAGTAACACTGAAGCTTTCTTT	CASSLQSNTEAFF
NA	NA	TRBV10-3	TRBJ1-2	TGTGCCATCAGCCAGTTCTATGGCTACACCTTC	CAISQFYGYTF
TRBD1	NA	TRBV5-4	TRBJ2-7	TGTGCCAGCAGCTTTGGGGGTGGACAGGGGGTTTACGAGCAGTACTTC	CASSFGGGQGVYEQYF
NA	NA	TRBV7-8	TRBJ2-1	TGTGCCAGCAGCTTACAATCGGGACTTGGCCATGAGCAGTTCTTC	CASSLQSGLGHEQFF
NA	few	TRBV5-1	TRBJ1-2	TGCGCCAGCAGCTTAACAGGGTCCTCTAACTATGGCTACACCTTC	CASSLTGSSNYGYTF
TRBD2	NA	TRBV6-5	TRBJ2-5	TGTGCCAGCAGTTACAGGGGACTAGCGGGCTCAGAGACCCAGTACTTC	CASSYRGLAGSETQYF
NA	NA	TRBV19	TRBJ2-5	TGTGCCAGTAGTACCCTGAGCGGATTCCAAGAGACCCAGTACTTC	CASSTLSGFQETQYF
NA	NA	TRBV2	TRBJ2-3	TGTGCCAGCAGGGGGACTGTCACGACAGATACGCAGTATTTT	CASRGTVTTDTQYF
NA	once	TRBV5-4	TRBJ1-1	TGTGCCAGCAGCTTCCCGGGGGAACGAGCTTTCTTT	CASSFPGERAFF
TRBD1	NA	TRBV24-1	TRBJ1-5	TGTGCCACCAGTGACCCACGACAGGGCGGGAACCAGCCCCAGCATTTT	CATSDPRQGGNQPQHF
TRBD2	NA	TRBV7-9	TRBJ2-2	TGTGCCAGCAGCGTTCGACTAGCGGGGGGCCTCACCGGGGAGCTGTTTTTT	CASSVRLAGGLTGELFF
NA	NA	TRBV7-9	TRBJ1-2	TGTGCCAGCAGCTTAGCGTGGCAGGACTATGGCTACACCTTC	CASSLAWQDYGYTF
NA	once	TRBV5-1	TRBJ1-2	TGCGCCAGCAGCACGCGCCAGGGCGACGGCTACACCTTC	CASSTRQGDGYTF
NA	NA	TRBV12-3/TRBV12-4	TRBJ1-2	TGTGCCAGCTGGCCGGGAGGGAAGGGCGGCTACACCTTC	CASWPGGKGGYTF
NA	NA	TRBV20-1	TRBJ2-3	TGCAGTGCTAGACAAACAGATACGCAGTATTTT	CSARQTDTQYF
TRBD1	NA	TRBV7-2	TRBJ2-2	TGTGCCAGCAGCGTAGGGACAGGGGGCAACACCGGGGAGCTGTTTTTT	CASSVGTGGNTGELFF
TRBD2	NA	TRBV19	TRBJ2-1	TGTGCCAGTAGGCAGCGGGGGAACAATGAGCAGTTCTTC	CASRQRGNNEQFF
TRBD1	NA	TRBV19	TRBJ2-3	TGTGCCAGTAGTATAGATGGACAGGGGAGGACAGATACGCAGTATTTT	CASSIDGQGRTDTQYF
TRBD2	NA	TRBV5-1	TRBJ2-3	TGCGCCAGCAGCTACTATAGCGGGAGCGGCACAGATACGCAGTATTTT	CASSYYSGSGTDTQYF
NA	NA	TRBV7-2	TRBJ2-7	TGTGCCAACAGCTTAGGATTCCTGGGGAGCTCCTACGAGCAGTACTTC	CANSLGFLGSSYEQYF
NA	NA	TRBV19	TRBJ2-6	TGTGCCAGTAGTATTTATAGCTCTGGGGCCAACGTCCTGACTTTC	CASSIYSSGANVLTF
NA	few	TRBV5-4	TRBJ2-5	TGTGCCAGCAGCTTATCCAGATATGAGACCCAGTACTTC	CASSLSRYETQYF
NA	NA	TRBV6-6	TRBJ1-3	TGTGCCAGCAGTTCGACAGGAGGAAACACCATATATTTT	CASSSTGGNTIYF
NA	NA	TRBV18	TRBJ2-7	TGTGCCAGCTCACCCGGACAGATCGTCTACGAGCAGTACTTC	CASSPGQIVYEQYF
NA	NA	TRBV5-1	TRBJ2-7	TGCGCCAGCAGCTTGGCCCAGGGAGGAGGCGAGCAGTACTTC	CASSLAQGGGEQYF
TRBD1	NA	TRBV6-5	TRBJ1-6	TGTGCCAGCAGCTGGACAGGGAAGGATTCACCCCTCCACTTT	CASSWTGKDSPLHF
TRBD2	NA	TRBV10-3	TRBJ2-5	TGTGCCATCAGTGCCGCTAGCGGGACGGGAGAGACCCAGTACTTC	CAISAASGTGETQYF
NA	NA	TRBV19	TRBJ2-5	TGTGCCAGTAGCGTGGGAGCTAAAGAGACCCAGTACTTC	CASSVGAKETQYF
NA	NA	TRBV29-1	TRBJ1-1	TGCAGCGTTCAGGTCACTGAAGCTTTCTTT	CSVQVTEAFF
TRBD2	NA	TRBV7-9	TRBJ2-1	TGTGCCAGCAGCTTAGGGGATAGACTAGCGGGAGGGCCTCGGAATGAGCAGTTCTTC	CASSLGDRLAGGPRNEQFF
NA	NA	TRBV3-1/TRBV3-2	TRBJ1-2	TGTGCCAGCAGCCAAGACAGGGCAGGGAGGTTAGCTAACTATGGCTACACCTTC	CASSQDRAGRLANYGYTF
NA	NA	TRBV5-1	TRBJ2-3	TGCGCCAGCAGCTTGGAGGGGCGTAGCACAGATACGCAGTATTTT	CASSLEGRSTDTQYF
NA	NA	TRBV24-1	TRBJ2-2	TGTGCCACCAGTGACATAGTCGTCGGGGAGCTGTTTTTT	CATSDIVVGELFF